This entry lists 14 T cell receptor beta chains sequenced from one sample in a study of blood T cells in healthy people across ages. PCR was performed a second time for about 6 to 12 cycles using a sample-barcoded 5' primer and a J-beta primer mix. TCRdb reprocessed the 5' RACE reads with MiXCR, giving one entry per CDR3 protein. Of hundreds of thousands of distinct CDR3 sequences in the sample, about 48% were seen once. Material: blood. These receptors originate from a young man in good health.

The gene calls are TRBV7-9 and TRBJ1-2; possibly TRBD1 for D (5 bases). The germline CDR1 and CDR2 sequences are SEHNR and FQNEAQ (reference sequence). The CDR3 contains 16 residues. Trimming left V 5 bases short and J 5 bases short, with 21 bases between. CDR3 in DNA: TGTGCCAGCAGCCCAAGGGTCCGACAGTCCCAATATGGCTACACCTTC. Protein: CASSPRVRQSQYGYTF.

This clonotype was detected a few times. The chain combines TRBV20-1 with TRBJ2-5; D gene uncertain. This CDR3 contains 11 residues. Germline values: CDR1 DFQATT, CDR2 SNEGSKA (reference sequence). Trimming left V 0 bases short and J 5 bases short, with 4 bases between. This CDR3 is CSARDVETQYF. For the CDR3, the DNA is TGCAGTGCTAGAGATGTGGAGACCCAGTACTTC.

The CDR3 region has the DNA TGCAGTGCTAGCGGTGTCAGCCACTCCTACAATGAGCAGTTCTTC. Its translation is CSASGVSHSYNEQFF. The rearrangement links TRBV20-1 to TRBJ2-1, with D hard to call. The CDR3 contains 15 residues. V dropped 3 bases and J dropped 0 bases, with 12 bases sitting between them. CDR1 and CDR2 (germline): DFQATT, SNEGSKA (reference sequence).

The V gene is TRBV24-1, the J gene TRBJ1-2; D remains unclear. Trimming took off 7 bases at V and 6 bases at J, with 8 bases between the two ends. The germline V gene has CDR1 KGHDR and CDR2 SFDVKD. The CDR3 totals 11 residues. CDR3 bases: TGTGCCACCAGGGGTTTGGATGGCTACACCTTC. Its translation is CATRGLDGYTF.

CDR3 region: CSAPKDGGYNEQFF. The CDR3 DNA follows: TGCAGTGCGCCTAAGGACGGAGGGTACAATGAGCAGTTCTTC. This chain uses TRBV20-1 with TRBJ2-1; TRBD2 is a possible D gene (6 bases). The CDR3 is 14 residues long. The germline V gene encodes CDR1 DFQATT and CDR2 SNEGSKA (reference sequence). The V and J ends lost 6 bases and 4 bases respectively, with 16 bases between them.

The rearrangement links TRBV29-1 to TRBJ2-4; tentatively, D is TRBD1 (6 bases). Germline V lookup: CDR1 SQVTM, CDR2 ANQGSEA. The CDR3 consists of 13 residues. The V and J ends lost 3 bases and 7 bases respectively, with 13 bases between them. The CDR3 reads CSVDRAGANIQYF. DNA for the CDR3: TGCAGCGTTGACAGGGCAGGGGCGAACATTCAGTACTTC.

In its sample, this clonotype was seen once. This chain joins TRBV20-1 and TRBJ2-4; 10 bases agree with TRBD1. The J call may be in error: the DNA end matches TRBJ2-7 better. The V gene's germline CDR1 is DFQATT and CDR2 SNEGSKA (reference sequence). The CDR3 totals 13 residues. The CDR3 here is CSATGQGLDEQYF. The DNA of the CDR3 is TGCAGTGCCACGGGACAGGGGCTGGACGAGCAGTACTTC.

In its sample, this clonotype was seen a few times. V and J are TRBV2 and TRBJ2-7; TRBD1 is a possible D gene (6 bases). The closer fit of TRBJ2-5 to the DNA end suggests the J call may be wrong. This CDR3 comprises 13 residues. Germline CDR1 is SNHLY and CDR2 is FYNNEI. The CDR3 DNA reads TGTGCCAACGCTATCCAGGGGTGGCAGACCCAGTACTTC. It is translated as CANAIQGWQTQYF.

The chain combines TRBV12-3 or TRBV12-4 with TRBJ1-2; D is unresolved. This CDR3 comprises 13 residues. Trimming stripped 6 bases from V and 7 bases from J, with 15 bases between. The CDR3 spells CASRGGRVGGYTF. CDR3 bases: TGTGCCAGCAGGGGAGGTCGGGTAGGTGGCTACACCTTC.

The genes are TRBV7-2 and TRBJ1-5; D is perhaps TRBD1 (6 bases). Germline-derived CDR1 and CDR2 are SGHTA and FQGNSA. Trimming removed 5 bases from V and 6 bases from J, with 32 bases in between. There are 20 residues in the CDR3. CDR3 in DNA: TGTGCCAGCAGCAAGGTAGCTCTTAAATTGACAGGAGAGGGGGGTCAGCCCCAGCATTTT. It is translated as CASSKVALKLTGEGGQPQHF.

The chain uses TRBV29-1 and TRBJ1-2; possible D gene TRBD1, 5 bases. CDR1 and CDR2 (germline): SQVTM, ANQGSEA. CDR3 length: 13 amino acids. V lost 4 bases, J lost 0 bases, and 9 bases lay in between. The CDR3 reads CSVGRTTNYGYTF. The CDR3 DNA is TGCAGCGTTGGAAGGACAACTAACTATGGCTACACCTTC.

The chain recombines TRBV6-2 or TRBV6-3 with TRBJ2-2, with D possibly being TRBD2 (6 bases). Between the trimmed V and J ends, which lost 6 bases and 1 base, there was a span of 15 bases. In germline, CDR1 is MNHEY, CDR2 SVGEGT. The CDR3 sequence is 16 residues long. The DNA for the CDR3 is TGTGCCAGCAGGAAGGGACTGGCGATGAACACCGGGGAGCTGTTTTTT. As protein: CASRKGLAMNTGELFF.

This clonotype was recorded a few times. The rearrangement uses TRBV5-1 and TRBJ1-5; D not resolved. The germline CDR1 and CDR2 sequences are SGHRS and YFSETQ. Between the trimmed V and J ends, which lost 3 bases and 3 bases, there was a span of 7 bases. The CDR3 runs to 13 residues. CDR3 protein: CASSSDVNQPQHF. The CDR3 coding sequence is TGCGCCAGCAGCTCGGACGTCAATCAGCCCCAGCATTTT.

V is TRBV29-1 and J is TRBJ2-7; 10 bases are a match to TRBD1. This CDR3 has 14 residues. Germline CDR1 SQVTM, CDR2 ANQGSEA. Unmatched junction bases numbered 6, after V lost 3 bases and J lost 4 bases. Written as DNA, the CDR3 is TGCAGCGTTGAGTTGGGACAGGGGCAGTACGAGCAGTACTTC. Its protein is CSVELGQGQYEQYF.